The T cell receptor beta chain described here comes from a study of T-cell memory formation after mild COVID-19. Study as a whole: Clusters of TCRs were largely donor specific.

Researchers used 5'RACE with constant-segment primers to make TCR alpha and TCR beta cDNA libraries that carry sample barcodes and UMIs. Each CDR3 protein gets one entry after TCRdb re-called the 5' RACE reads with MiXCR. The table lists 400,000 to 500,000 distinct CDR3 sequences, over 15% of them singletons. This CDR3 has 16 amino acids. Germline assignment: CDR1 SQVTM and CDR2 ANQGSEA. The junction had 12 bases not matched to a gene; V was cut back by 4 bases and J by 0 bases. The TCR comes from an adult woman who had mild COVID-19 (a few samples of this study predate the infection). Cell type and time point are not known. The source material was PBMCs or a T cell subset sorted from them (not recorded which). V and J are TRBV29-1 and TRBJ2-7; TRBD1 matches at 7 bases. This CDR3 is CSVAGRQGKLSYEQYF. In nucleotides, the CDR3 is TGCAGCGTTGCCGGCAGACAGGGTAAGCTCTCCTACGAGCAGTACTTC.